The 18 T cell receptor beta chains given below trace back to one sample, sequenced in a study of graft-versus-host responses after intestinal transplantation. Sequencing used immunoSEQ multiplex PCR; TCRdb keeps in-frame clones, though not all of them. This sample carries 43,000 or so clones, 90% to 95% of them seen once, and the ten largest clones take about 5.5%. Material: PBMCs, obtained around 820 days after a first intestinal transplant, on the day of a second. The receptors were sampled from a human patient who received an intestinal transplant, so some T cells may come from the graft donor.

The rearrangement links TRBV10-1 to TRBJ2-7; 7 nucleotides line up with TRBD1. CDR1 is WNHNN, CDR2 SYGVQD, per germline (reference sequence). Losses at the gene ends were 10 bases for V and 2 bases for J; bases not matched to a gene: 8. The CDR3 is 13 residues long. The CDR3 loop reads CATRQGPPYEQYF. DNA for the CDR3: TGCGCCACTCGACAGGGACCCCCCTACGAGCAGTACTTC.

The V call is TRBV6-1, the J call TRBJ1-4, with D perhaps matching TRBD1 (6 bases). Germline V gene sequence: CDR1 MNHNS, CDR2 SASEGT. This CDR3 has 19 residues. V lost 2 bases and J 2 bases, leaving 21 bases between the germline ends. The CDR3 protein is CASSEFRGAGIRTNEKLFF. For the CDR3, the DNA is TGTGCCAGCAGTGAATTTAGGGGGGCGGGCATTAGGACTAATGAAAAACTGTTTTTT.

This sequence joins TRBV19 and TRBJ1-5; possible D gene TRBD1, 5 bases. The CDR3 loop spans 15 amino acids. Germline lookup yields CDR1 LNHDA and CDR2 SQIVND (reference sequence). The V gene lost 8 bases and the J gene lost 2 bases, with 16 bases spanning the gap. Here the CDR3 reads CASRRNGGGNQPQHF. The CDR3 DNA sequence: TGTGCCAGTCGCAGGAATGGGGGGGGCAATCAGCCCCAGCATTTT.

The V call is TRBV29-1, the J call TRBJ2-1; 11 bases line up with TRBD2. Germline CDR1 and CDR2: SQVTM and ANQGSEA. V shed 7 bases and J 9 bases; nucleotides not matched to a gene: 23. The CDR3 is made up of 18 amino acids. CDR3 nucleotides: TGCAGCGCCGGGGCCTTGGTGAGGTCTAGCGGGAGGTATGGTGAGCAGTTCTTC. This translates into CSAGALVRSSGRYGEQFF.

This clone appeared a few times. The chain links TRBV5-1 to TRBJ1-2; TRBD1 matches 7 bases. This CDR3 spans 11 amino acids. The V segment lost 4 bases and the J segment 8 bases; nucleotides outside the gene matches: 2. Germline values: CDR1 SGHRS, CDR2 YFSETQ. The CDR3 region has the DNA TGCGCCAGCAGCCCAGGGGGGGGCTACACCTTC. Protein: CASSPGGGYTF.

This rearrangement joins TRBV11-2 to TRBJ2-7; 13 nucleotides line up with TRBD2. Trimming took 7 bases from V and 6 from J; bases not matched to a gene: 18. CDR1 is SGHAT and CDR2 is FQNNGV in the germline V gene. This CDR3 region has 18 residues. The CDR3: CASTQPGLAGPSGGEQYF. The CDR3 nucleotides read TGTGCCAGCACCCAGCCGGGACTAGCGGGGCCAAGTGGAGGCGAGCAGTACTTC. Complete variable domain (other parts from reference TRBV11-2 and TRBJ2-7): EAGVAQSPRYKIIEKRQSVAFWCNPISGHATLYWYQQILGQGPKLLIQFQNNGVVDDSQLPKDRFSAERLKGVDSTLKIQPAKLEDSAVYLCASTQPGLAGPSGGEQYFGPGTRLTVT.

The chain couples TRBV5-4 to TRBJ2-7, with TRBD1 as a possible D gene (6 bases). Germline-derived CDR1 and CDR2 are SGHNT and YYREEE (reference sequence). Trimming left V 4 bases short and J 2 bases short, with 19 bases between. This CDR3 is built from 16 residues. Written as DNA, the CDR3 is TGTGCCAGCAGCCCCTGGGGGCAGGGGATCCCCTACGAGCAGTACTTC. It specifies CASSPWGQGIPYEQYF.

The chain uses TRBV5-1 and TRBJ1-1, with D possibly matching TRBD1 (5 bases). This CDR3 is 16 amino acids long. Trimming shortened V by 0 bases and J by 0 bases, and 12 bases separated the two germline ends. Germline CDR1 is SGHRS and CDR2 is YFSETQ. Here the CDR3 DNA reads TGCGCCAGCAGCTTGGAGGCAGGGCGGATGAACACTGAAGCTTTCTTT. This encodes CASSLEAGRMNTEAFF.

Only one count was recorded for this clone. This chain connects TRBV6-6 to TRBJ2-7; possibly TRBD2 for D (6 bases). The CDR3 loop spans 11 amino acids. V lost 8 bases to trimming and J lost 7 bases, with 12 bases between them. Germline CDR1 and CDR2: MNHNY and SVGAGI (reference sequence). The CDR3 sequence: CASLEGREQYF. The CDR3 DNA is TGTGCCAGCCTGGAGGGCCGGGAGCAGTACTTC.

This chain connects TRBV10-1 to TRBJ2-3; 15 nucleotides agree with TRBD2. This CDR3 comprises 19 residues. Germline-derived CDR1 and CDR2 are WNHNN and SYGVQD (reference sequence). Trimming took 5 bases from V and 5 from J; bases not matched to a gene: 14. CDR3 DNA: TGCGCCAGCAGTCCCCTCGGACTAGCGGGAGGGCCAGAGGGAGATACGCAGTATTTT. Protein sequence: CASSPLGLAGGPEGDTQYF.

V and J are TRBV6-5 and TRBJ1-2, with a tentative D call TRBD1 (5 bases). The CDR3 spans 16 residues. The germline gives CDR1 MNHEY, CDR2 SVGAGI. V gave up 2 bases and J gave up 0 bases, with 13 bases separating them. DNA of the CDR3: TGTGCCAGCAGTTACCTGGAACAGGTTACTAACTATGGCTACACCTTC. This codes for CASSYLEQVTNYGYTF.

V usage is TRBV29-1 and J usage is TRBJ2-3; a weak D match, TRBD1 (6 bases). This CDR3 contains 13 residues. Between the trimmed V and J ends, which lost 6 bases and 8 bases, there was a span of 18 bases. The germline gives CDR1 SQVTM, CDR2 ANQGSEA. The CDR3 protein is CSVHRAPLGTQYF. The CDR3 nucleotides read TGCAGCGTCCACAGGGCCCCGTTGGGTACGCAGTATTTT.

The chain employs TRBV19 and TRBJ1-1; D remains ambiguous. This CDR3 has 12 residues. Trimming took off 6 bases at V and 6 bases at J, with 11 bases between the two ends. Germline V CDR1 and CDR2: LNHDA, SQIVND (reference sequence). The CDR3: CASRWSGAEAFF. In DNA form, the CDR3 reads TGTGCCAGTAGGTGGAGCGGCGCTGAAGCTTTCTTT.

The rearrangement joins TRBV6-6 to TRBJ2-2; D call uncertain. CDR1 is MNHNY, CDR2 SVGAGI, per germline (reference sequence). This CDR3 is built from 13 residues. Trimming took 6 bases from V and 7 from J, leaving 12 bases between them. The CDR3 sequence is CASSRLLLGELFF. The CDR3 nucleotides are TGTGCCAGCAGCCGCCTCTTACTCGGGGAGCTGTTTTTT.

This chain connects TRBV27 to TRBJ1-5, with unresolved D. The length of the CDR3 is 13 residues. Per the germline V gene, CDR1 is MNHEY and CDR2 is SMNVEV (reference sequence). V was pared by 5 bases and J by 7 bases, with 12 bases between. The CDR3 loop reads CASSLESGQPQHF. The DNA for the CDR3 is TGTGCCAGCAGTCTTGAGTCCGGGCAGCCCCAGCATTTT.

This clone has only one observation. The V call is TRBV5-1, the J call TRBJ2-5; D possibly corresponds to TRBD2 (6 bases). TRBJ2-7 explains the end of the DNA better; the J call may be wrong. This CDR3 contains 14 residues. From germline, CDR1 is SGHRS and CDR2 YFSETQ. CDR3 loop: CASSPTGLNYEQYF. DNA of the CDR3: TGCGCCAGCAGCCCCACGGGACTCAACTACGAGCAGTACTTC.

The chain uses TRBV30 and TRBJ1-1, with 9 bases matching TRBD1. V was clipped by 1 base and J by 6 bases; unmatched bases: 6. This CDR3 has 14 amino acids. Germline V CDR1 and CDR2: GTSNPN, SVGIG (reference sequence). The CDR3 reads CAWSGGQGGAEAFF. The CDR3 region has the DNA TGTGCCTGGAGTGGGGGACAGGGTGGGGCTGAAGCTTTCTTT.

The rearrangement joins TRBV19 to TRBJ1-5; the D is unclear. Germline CDR1 and CDR2: LNHDA and SQIVND (reference sequence). The CDR3 loop spans 15 amino acids. With 1 base removed from V and 4 bases from J, the gap between germline ends came to 11 bases. The CDR3 loop reads CASSIGAALNQPQHF. The CDR3 nucleotides are TGTGCCAGTAGTATAGGGGCGGCGCTGAATCAGCCCCAGCATTTT.